Shown below are 22 T cell receptor beta chains from a single sample sequenced in a study of radiotherapy plus CTLA-4 blockade in lung cancer (dated by TCRdb to the late 2010s). The library was produced with the immunoSEQ multiplex PCR assay. This immuneACCESS table, as held by TCRdb, lists in-frame sequences with V and J called but not all clones. Of the missing ones, under half trace to an unresolved V gene in checked studies; the others have no known cause. This sample is represented by roughly 48,000 clones; more than 75% of them were singletons. Of the sample, more than 3% falls within the top ten clones. Sequencing used peripheral blood, obtained from a patient treated with radiotherapy plus ipilimumab. The origin of the receptors is a human donor with non-small cell lung cancer who had stable disease on radiotherapy plus ipilimumab.

The chain combines TRBV5-1 with TRBJ1-1, with a weak D call TRBD1 (5 bases). This CDR3 is built from 14 residues. Germline lookup yields CDR1 SGHRS and CDR2 YFSETQ. V was shortened by 7 bases and J by 4 bases, with 17 bases between the two germline ends. DNA of the CDR3: TGCGCCAGCTCGCGGCAGGAGGGGTTCACTGAAGCTTTCTTT. Its translation is CASSRQEGFTEAFF.

The genes are TRBV28 and TRBJ1-2, with 12 nucleotides matching TRBD1. With V trimmed by 2 bases and J by 6 bases, 10 bases remained unmatched. The CDR3 contains 17 residues. In germline, CDR1 is MDHEN, CDR2 SYDVKM. CDR3 sequence (DNA): TGTGCCAGCAGTTTACCGCCGGGACAGGGGGCGGGAGATGGCTACACCTTC. Its translation: CASSLPPGQGAGDGYTF.

The genes are TRBV28 and TRBJ2-1, with D possibly being TRBD2 (6 bases). From germline, CDR1 is MDHEN and CDR2 SYDVKM. The CDR3 is 15 residues long. V was pared by 1 base and J by 10 bases, with 17 bases between. CDR3: CASSLLGRSGPEQFF. The DNA for the CDR3 is TGTGCCAGCAGTTTATTGGGAAGGAGCGGGCCCGAGCAGTTCTTC.

The chain is built from TRBV4-3 and TRBJ2-1; TRBD2 aligns across 10 bases. CDR3 size: 17 residues. J was trimmed by 9 bases and V by 4 bases; bases with no gene match: 15. Germline CDR1 reads LGHNA; CDR2 reads YSLEER. CDR3 sequence: CASSPRGGAGGGGEQFF. CDR3 nucleotides: TGCGCCAGCAGCCCGCGGGGAGGAGCGGGAGGGGGGGGTGAGCAGTTCTTC.

Comments on this clone: The CDR3 ends on some other residue instead of the conserved phenylalanine or tryptophan, so this is likely a read error. No DNA is shown, since the ends of the CDR3 on it are uncertain; the CDR3 is the one TCRdb lists. The chain recombines TRBV1 with TRBJ1-1. TRBV1 has pseudogene status. The CDR3 region is 10 residues in length, termini included. CDR3 protein: CTSSQSPRGC.

The rearrangement joins TRBV7-3 to TRBJ2-1, with 11 bases lining up with TRBD2. The CDR3 length is 14 residues. V lost 0 bases, J lost 9 bases, and 1 base stayed unmatched. Germline lookup yields CDR1 SGHTA and CDR2 FQGTGA. The CDR3 DNA sequence: TGTGCCAGCAGCTTAACGACTAGCGGGACTGAGCAGTTCTTC. Its protein is CASSLTTSGTEQFF.

J is TRBJ2-2 and V is TRBV28; TRBD1 aligns across 8 bases. V lost 5 bases, J lost 6 bases, and 20 bases stayed unmatched. This CDR3 has 19 residues. Germline CDR1 is MDHEN and CDR2 is SYDVKM. The CDR3 bases are TGTGCCAGCAGTCCCCCTTCCGAGCAGGGGGCGATGGCTTCCGGGGAGCTGTTTTTT. Its protein is CASSPPSEQGAMASGELFF.

The V gene is TRBV6-5, the J gene TRBJ2-1, with D perhaps matching TRBD2 (5 bases). The CDR3 is 14 residues long. Trimming removed 2 bases at V and 8 bases at J, with 13 bases between. The germline V gene encodes CDR1 MNHEY and CDR2 SVGAGI. This CDR3 is CASSYGYGSDEQFF. The CDR3 DNA reads TGTGCCAGCAGTTACGGCTATGGGAGCGATGAGCAGTTCTTC.

J is TRBJ2-7 and V is TRBV7-8; TRBD1 aligns across 11 bases. The junction had 6 bases not matched to a gene; V was cut back by 3 bases and J by 5 bases. CDR3 length equals 15 residues. CDR1 is SGHVS, CDR2 FQNEAQ, per germline. The CDR3 DNA follows: TGTGCCAGCAGCTTGGACAGGGGGCAAGGGGACGAGCAGTACTTC. It translates to CASSLDRGQGDEQYF.

The chain joins TRBV19 to TRBJ1-1, with 8 positions matching TRBD1. J lost 9 bases, V lost 0 bases, and 9 bases had no gene match. This CDR3 comprises 15 residues. Germline assignment: CDR1 LNHDA and CDR2 SQIVND (reference sequence). This chain's CDR3 is CASSIDGTGALQAFF. The CDR3 DNA follows: TGTGCCAGTAGTATAGATGGGACAGGAGCCCTTCAAGCTTTCTTT.

CDR3 sequence: CASSLITGAKNIQYF. CDR3 nucleotide sequence: TGTGCCAGCAGCTTGATCACAGGAGCCAAAAACATTCAGTACTTC. The chain couples TRBV5-6 to TRBJ2-4; D possibly corresponds to TRBD1 (5 bases). Trimming pared 1 base from V and 0 bases from J, leaving 8 bases between. CDR3 length equals 15 residues. Per germline, CDR1 SGHDT and CDR2 YYEEEE.

The gene calls are TRBV2 and TRBJ1-2, with 8 bases lining up with TRBD1. CDR1 SNHLY and CDR2 FYNNEI come from the germline V gene. The CDR3 runs 13 residues. With V trimmed by 5 bases and J by 7 bases, 6 bases remained unmatched. The CDR3 DNA follows: TGTGCCAGCAGTCCCCAGGGGGCACTTGGCTACACCTTC. As protein: CASSPQGALGYTF.

The chain recombines TRBV2 with TRBJ2-1; TRBD2 aligns across 8 bases. V lost 11 bases to trimming and J lost 0 bases; unmatched junction nucleotides: 6. CDR1 SNHLY and CDR2 FYNNEI come from the germline V gene. The CDR3 is 14 residues long. CDR3 sequence reads: CAGGRSRSYNEQFF. In DNA form, the CDR3 reads TGTGCCGGCGGGAGGTCCCGCTCCTACAATGAGCAGTTCTTC.

V usage is TRBV7-8 and J usage is TRBJ1-1; D is perhaps TRBD1 (5 bases). The V gene lost 1 base and the J gene lost 0 bases, with 9 bases spanning the gap. Per the germline V gene, CDR1 is SGHVS and CDR2 is FQNEAQ. CDR3 size: 15 residues. This CDR3 reads CASSLGRAMNTEAFF. For the CDR3, the DNA is TGTGCCAGCAGCTTAGGCAGGGCCATGAACACTGAAGCTTTCTTT.

J is TRBJ1-1 and V is TRBV30; D is uncertain. The V gene's germline CDR1 is GTSNPN and CDR2 SVGIG (reference sequence). Trimming left V 5 bases short and J 2 bases short, with 15 bases between. This CDR3 comprises 14 residues. The CDR3 nucleotides are TGTGCCTGGGTCACTCGATCGCCTAACACTGAAGCTTTCTTT. This codes for CAWVTRSPNTEAFF.

The chain links TRBV4-1 to TRBJ2-7; D call uncertain. This CDR3 is built from 15 residues. The V gene's germline CDR1 is MGHRA and CDR2 YSYEKL. V lost 1 base to trimming and J lost 1 base, with 11 bases between them. The CDR3 region is CASSQGNSPSYEQYF. The CDR3, as DNA: TGCGCCAGCAGCCAAGGTAACAGCCCTTCCTACGAGCAGTACTTC.

The chain has TRBV15 and TRBJ1-2; 9 positions agree with TRBD1. CDR3 length equals 16 residues. After removal of 1 base from V and 1 base from J, the junction contained 4 bases not matched to a gene. Germline CDR1 and CDR2: LNHNV and YYDKDF (reference sequence). The CDR3 DNA sequence: TGTGCCACCAGCAGAGGGGGGACAGGGCTTAACTATGGCTACACCTTC. Translating it yields CATSRGGTGLNYGYTF.

This chain's CDR3 is CASFGQGDYGYTF. CDR3 DNA sequence: TGTGCCAGCTTCGGACAGGGGGACTATGGCTACACCTTC. The rearrangement joins TRBV28 to TRBJ1-2, with TRBD1 matching 10 bases. The CDR3 sequence is 13 residues long. The V and J ends lost 8 bases and 3 bases, in that order; junction bases with no gene match: 3. The germline gives CDR1 MDHEN, CDR2 SYDVKM.

The chain employs TRBV21-1 and TRBJ1-1. TRBV21-1 is noted as a pseudogene. The CDR3 covers 15 residues. This CDR3 reads CASSKAEGFGTEAFF. In nucleotides, the CDR3 is TGTGCCAGCAGCAAAGCGGAGGGCTTTGGCACTGAAGCTTTCTTT.

This rearrangement joins TRBV18 to TRBJ2-7; possibly TRBD1 for D (6 bases). Germline values: CDR1 KGHSH, CDR2 LQKENI. The CDR3 consists of 13 residues. Trimming removed 5 bases from V and 4 bases from J, with 12 bases in between. In nucleotides, the CDR3 is TGTGCCAGCTCAACCTCAGGGGCATACGAGCAGTACTTC. This translates into CASSTSGAYEQYF. Full variable domain (missing parts from reference TRBV18 and TRBJ2-7): NAGVMQNPRHLVRRRGQEARLRCSPMKGHSHVYWYRQLPEEGLKFMVYLQKENIIDESGMPKERFSAEFPKEGPSILRIQQVVRGDSAAYFCASSTSGAYEQYFGPGTRLTVT.

The chain uses TRBV5-1 and TRBJ2-3, with 8 positions matching TRBD1. Looked up from germline, CDR1 is SGHRS and CDR2 is YFSETQ. The trim removed 4 bases at V and 6 bases at J, leaving 7 bases unmatched. The CDR3 consists of 14 residues. CDR3 residues: CASSVGRGRDTQYF. The CDR3, as DNA: TGCGCCAGCAGCGTAGGCAGGGGGCGGGATACGCAGTATTTT.

The chain is built from TRBV2 and TRBJ2-3, with 7 bases lining up with TRBD2. CDR3 size: 15 residues. V shed 1 base, J shed 4 bases, and the junction held 5 bases outside the gene matches. In germline, CDR1 is SNHLY, CDR2 FYNNEI. The CDR3 region is CASSEGREKADTQYF. The DNA for the CDR3 is TGTGCCAGCAGTGAAGGGCGGGAGAAGGCAGATACGCAGTATTTT.